What follows describes a single TCR beta chain. Its antigen is currently unknown. This sample was included in a study of CD8+ T cells in alopecia areata. The study, taken as a whole, reports: Clonality in lesional scalp, especially alopecia totalis/universalis, exceeded that of normal scalp.

RNA, once extracted, was reverse transcribed into cDNA for use as the sequencing template. The method was immunoSEQ multiplex PCR; TCRdb's version includes in-frame clones alone and lacks a portion of them. Here the sample spans under 350,000 clones, nearly 60% being singletons. The treatment here: oral pan-JAK inhibitor, 5-10 mg twice daily. Trimming took off 8 bases at V and 4 bases at J, with 11 bases between the two ends. This CDR3 spans 12 amino acids. Germline values: CDR1 MNHEY, CDR2 SVGAGI. This chain uses TRBV6-5 with TRBJ1-2, with D unclear. The receptor was isolated from a human donor with alopecia areata. The sample was CD4+ T cells sorted from blood, taken at week 24, from a patient treated with tofacitinib. CDR3 coding DNA: TGTGCCAGCCGTGACATGCGCTATGGCTACACCTTC. It specifies CASRDMRYGYTF.